This TCR beta chain comes out of a study of regulatory T cells in long-lasting Graves disease. The CDR3 is 15 residues long. Germline V gene sequence: CDR1 ENHRY, CDR2 SYGVKD. The V and J ends lost 8 bases and 4 bases respectively, with 20 bases between them. Time point given: persistent/refractory GD, antithyroid drugs over 5 years with positive TRAb. Extracted RNA from PBMCs served as the source of the TCR library. Researchers made TCR beta libraries by using iRepertoire HTBI primers and running Arm-PCR on CDR3 regions. TCRdb analysed the multiplex PCR reads with MiXCR anew, one entry per CDR3 protein. This sample has some 300,000 distinct CDR3 sequences, with 20% to 25% found just once.

The material sequenced was peripheral blood mononuclear cells (PBMCs), taken when the disease was refractory, from a patient treated with antithyroid drugs. This rearrangement joins TRBV10-3 to TRBJ2-5; possibly TRBD2 for D (6 bases). The TCR was taken from a female donor with Graves disease. The CDR3 spells CAIGGERESAETQYF. CDR3 sequence (DNA): TGTGCCATCGGAGGGGAACGGGAGTCCGCAGAGACCCAGTACTTC.